This TCR beta chain was documented in a study of blood T cell repertoires in COVID-19. There are 13 residues in the CDR3. From germline, CDR1 is GTSNPN and CDR2 SVGIG (reference sequence). Trimming removed 2 bases at V and 2 bases at J, with 8 bases between. Profiling relied on immunoSEQ multiplex PCR, and the TCRdb table lists in-frame clones only, not all of them. The repertoire holds fewer than 200,000 clones, with roughly four fifths as singletons. The rearrangement links TRBV30 to TRBJ2-3, with D unresolved. The clonotype was recovered from a woman in her seventies with COVID-19, enrolled during active disease. Source material: peripheral blood. The CDR3 reads CAWSTRNTDTQYF. The CDR3 nucleotides are TGTGCCTGGAGTACGAGGAACACAGATACGCAGTATTTT.